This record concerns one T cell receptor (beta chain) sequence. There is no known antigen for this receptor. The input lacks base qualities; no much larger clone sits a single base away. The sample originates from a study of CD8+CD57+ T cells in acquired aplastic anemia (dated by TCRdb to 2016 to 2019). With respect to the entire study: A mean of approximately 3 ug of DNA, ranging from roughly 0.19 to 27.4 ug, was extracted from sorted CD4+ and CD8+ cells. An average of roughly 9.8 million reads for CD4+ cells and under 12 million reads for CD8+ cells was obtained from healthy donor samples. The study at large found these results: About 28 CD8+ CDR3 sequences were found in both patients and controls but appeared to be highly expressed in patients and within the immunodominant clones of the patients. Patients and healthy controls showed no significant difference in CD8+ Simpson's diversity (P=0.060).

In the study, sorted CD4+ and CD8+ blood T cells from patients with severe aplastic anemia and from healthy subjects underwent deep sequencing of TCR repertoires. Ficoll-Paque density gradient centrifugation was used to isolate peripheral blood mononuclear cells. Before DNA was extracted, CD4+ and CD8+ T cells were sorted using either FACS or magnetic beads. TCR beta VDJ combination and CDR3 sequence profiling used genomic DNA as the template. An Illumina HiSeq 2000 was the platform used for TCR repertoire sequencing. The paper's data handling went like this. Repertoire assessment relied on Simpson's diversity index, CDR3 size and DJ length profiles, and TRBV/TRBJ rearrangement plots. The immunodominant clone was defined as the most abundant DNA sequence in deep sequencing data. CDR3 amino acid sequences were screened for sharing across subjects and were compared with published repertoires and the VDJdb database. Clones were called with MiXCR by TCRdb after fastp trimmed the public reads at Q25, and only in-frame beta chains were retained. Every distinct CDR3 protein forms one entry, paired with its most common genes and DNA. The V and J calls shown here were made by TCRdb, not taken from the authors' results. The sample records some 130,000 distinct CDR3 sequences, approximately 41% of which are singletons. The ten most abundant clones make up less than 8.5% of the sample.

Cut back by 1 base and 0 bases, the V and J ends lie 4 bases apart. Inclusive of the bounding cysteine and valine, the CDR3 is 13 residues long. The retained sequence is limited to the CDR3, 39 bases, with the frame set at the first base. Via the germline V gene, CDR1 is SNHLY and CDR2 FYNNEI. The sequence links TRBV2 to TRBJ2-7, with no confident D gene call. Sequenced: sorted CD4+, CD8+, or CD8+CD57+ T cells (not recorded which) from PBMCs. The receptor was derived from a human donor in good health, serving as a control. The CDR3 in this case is CASSEGSSYEQYV. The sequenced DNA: TGTGCCAGCAGTGAAGGGAGCTCCTACGAGCAGTACGTC.